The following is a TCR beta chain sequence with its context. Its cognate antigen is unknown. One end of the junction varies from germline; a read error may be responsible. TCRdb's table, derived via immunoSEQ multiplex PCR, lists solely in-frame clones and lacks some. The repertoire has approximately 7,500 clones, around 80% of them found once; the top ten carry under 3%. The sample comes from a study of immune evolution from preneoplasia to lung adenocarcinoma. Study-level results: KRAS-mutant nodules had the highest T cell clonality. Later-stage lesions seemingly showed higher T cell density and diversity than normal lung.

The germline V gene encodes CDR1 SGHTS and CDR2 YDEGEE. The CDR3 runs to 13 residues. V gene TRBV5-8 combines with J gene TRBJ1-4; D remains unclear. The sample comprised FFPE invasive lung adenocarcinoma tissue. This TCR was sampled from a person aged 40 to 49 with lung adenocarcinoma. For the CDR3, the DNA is TGTGCCAGCAGTTTGGGGTTTAATGAAAAACTGTTTTTT. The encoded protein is CASSLGFNEKLFF. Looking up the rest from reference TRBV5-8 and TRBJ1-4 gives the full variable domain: EAGVTQSPTHLIKTRGQQATLRCSPISGHTSVYWYQQALGLGLQFLLWYDEGEERNRGNFPPRFSGRQFPNYSSELNVNALELEDSALYLCASSLGFNEKLFFGSGTQLSVL.